This T cell receptor beta chain was recovered during a study of control samples from healthy donors and cancer patients. The repertoire was sequenced with immunoSEQ multiplex PCR; TCRdb's copy has only in-frame clones and lacks some. Seen here are 90,000 to 150,000 clones, 80% to 90% observed once, and the top ten hold roughly 40%. This CDR3 has 12 amino acids. The V gene lost 5 bases and the J gene lost 3 bases, with 8 bases spanning the gap. Germline V lookup: CDR1 SGHAT, CDR2 FQNNGV. The TCR originated in a man aged 50-60 years in good health. The chain couples TRBV11-2 to TRBJ2-7; D uncertain. Sequencing used blood. CDR3 DNA sequence: TGTGCCAGCAGCCCCATAAACTACGAGCAGTACTTC. This codes for CASSPINYEQYF.